A selection of T cell receptor beta chains follows, all from one sample in a study of tumor and adjacent non-tumor tissue in lung cancer. TCRdb called the multiplex PCR reads again in MiXCR, with one record for every CDR3 protein. This sample carries some 84,000 distinct CDR3 sequences, more than 60% of them seen once, and the ten largest clones take about 15%. The specimen sequenced was lung tumor tissue. The receptors derive from a man between 70 and 80 years old with non-small cell lung cancer. CDR3s include the opening cysteine and the closing phenylalanine or tryptophan. Fields, in order: D gene, J gene, V gene, clone size, CDR3 protein, CDR3 DNA. A D gene is named only where the DNA matches it firmly. Clone size is given for some rows only: seen once, a few or many times, or a class if the clone is expanded.

D gene: -
J gene: TRBJ1-2
V gene: TRBV20-1
clone size: -
CDR3 protein: CSAPGQADYGYTF
CDR3 DNA: TGCAGTGCCCCCGGTCAGGCTGACTATGGCTACACCTTC

D gene: -
J gene: TRBJ1-5
V gene: TRBV11-2
clone size: -
CDR3 protein: CASPQGGGVIDQPQLF
CDR3 DNA: TGTGCCAGTCCCCAGGGCGGTGGAGTGATCGATCAGCCCCAGCTTTTT

D gene: TRBD2
J gene: TRBJ2-7
V gene: TRBV29-1
clone size: -
CDR3 protein: CSVTGTTSGELYF
CDR3 DNA: TGCAGCGTTACCGGGACTACCAGCGGCGAGCTGTACTTC

D gene: -
J gene: TRBJ2-5
V gene: TRBV11-1
clone size: -
CDR3 protein: CANSPRERVFETQYF
CDR3 DNA: TGTGCCAACAGCCCCCGGGAGAGGGTTTTTGAGACCCAGTATTTC

D gene: -
J gene: TRBJ2-3
V gene: TRBV4-1
clone size: -
CDR3 protein: CTSSVKQGYADTQYF
CDR3 DNA: TGCACCAGTAGCGTAAAACAGGGATACGCAGATACGCAGTATTTT

D gene: TRBD1
J gene: TRBJ2-2
V gene: TRBV28
clone size: many
CDR3 protein: CASRSGGNTGELFF
CDR3 DNA: TGTGCCAGCAGATCAGGGGGCAACACCGGGGAGCTGTTTTTT

D gene: -
J gene: TRBJ1-1
V gene: TRBV20-1
clone size: -
CDR3 protein: CSRGGGNTEAFF
CDR3 DNA: TGCAGCCGGGGCGGGGGGAACACTGAAGCTTTCTTT

D gene: TRBD2
J gene: TRBJ2-1
V gene: TRBV5-4
clone size: -
CDR3 protein: CVISLGTSFSYNEQFF
CDR3 DNA: TGTGTCATCAGCTTAGGGACTAGTTTCTCCTACAATGAGCAGTTCTTC

D gene: -
J gene: TRBJ2-7
V gene: TRBV11-2
clone size: once
CDR3 protein: CASSLGLTRGSGRYF
CDR3 DNA: TGTGCCAGCAGCTTAGGTTTAACGAGGGGCTCCGGTCGGTACTTC

D gene: -
J gene: TRBJ2-1
V gene: TRBV29-1
clone size: -
CDR3 protein: CSDECVTSVGEQFF
CDR3 DNA: TGCAGCGATGAGTGTGTGACTAGTGTTGGTGAGCAATTCTTC

D gene: -
J gene: TRBJ2-5
V gene: TRBV11-2
clone size: -
CDR3 protein: CASSWTRSDQETQYF
CDR3 DNA: TGTGCTAGCAGCTGGACCAGGTCAGACCAAGAGACACAGTACTTC